These T cell receptor beta chains were read from a single sample in a study of blood T cells in healthy people across ages. One entry per CDR3 protein results from TCRdb running MiXCR on the 5' RACE reads. The table has about 1,600,000 distinct CDR3 sequences, 42% seen once. Sequenced input: blood. Every receptor here comes from a woman aged 18-30 years in good health. Both conserved end residues are part of each CDR3. A D gene is named only where the DNA matches it firmly. The size entry is marked missing in some rows and otherwise reads once, few, many or a size class.

v_call: TRBV7-2; clone_size: many; d_call: TRBD2; j_call: TRBJ2-1; cdr3_nt: TGTGCCGGCTCTGGGACTAGACTCTCCTACAATGAGCAGTTCTTC; cdr3_aa: CAGSGTRLSYNEQFF
v_call: TRBV12-3/TRBV12-4; clone_size: few; d_call: TRBD1; j_call: TRBJ1-1; cdr3_nt: TGTGCCAGCAGCAACGACCCCGGGACAGCAGAAGCTTTCTTT; cdr3_aa: CASSNDPGTAEAFF
v_call: TRBV6-2/TRBV6-3; clone_size: many; d_call: .; j_call: TRBJ2-1; cdr3_nt: TGTGCCAGCAGTTACTCAGCCAATGAGCAGTTCTTC; cdr3_aa: CASSYSANEQFF
v_call: TRBV3-1; clone_size: few; d_call: .; j_call: TRBJ2-3; cdr3_nt: TGTGCCAGCAGCCCGAGTTACCTTAGCACAGATACGCAGTATTTT; cdr3_aa: CASSPSYLSTDTQYF
v_call: TRBV6-5; clone_size: .; d_call: TRBD1; j_call: TRBJ2-7; cdr3_nt: TGTGCCAGCAGTTACTATCCGGGACAGGGACTCGAGCAGTACTTC; cdr3_aa: CASSYYPGQGLEQYF
v_call: TRBV6-9; clone_size: few; d_call: TRBD1; j_call: TRBJ2-7; cdr3_nt: TGTACTCAAAGACAGGGGGCCTACGAGCAGTACTTC; cdr3_aa: CTQRQGAYEQYF
v_call: TRBV13; clone_size: .; d_call: .; j_call: TRBJ2-1; cdr3_nt: TGTGCCAGCAGCCAAACTAGCAGCTCCTACAATGAGCGGTTCTTC; cdr3_aa: CASSQTSSSYNERFF
v_call: TRBV30; clone_size: few; d_call: .; j_call: TRBJ2-3; cdr3_nt: TGTGCCTGCGACAGGGAGGCAGATACGCAGTATTTT; cdr3_aa: CACDREADTQYF
v_call: TRBV3-1; clone_size: .; d_call: .; j_call: TRBJ1-6; cdr3_nt: TGTGCCAGCAGCCAAGTCGCGGGATGGTCACCCCTCCACTTT; cdr3_aa: CASSQVAGWSPLHF
v_call: TRBV20-1; clone_size: few; d_call: TRBD1; j_call: TRBJ2-5; cdr3_nt: TGCAGTGCAAGCAAACAGGGGGCAGGGGAGACCCAGTACTTC; cdr3_aa: CSASKQGAGETQYF
v_call: TRBV6-4; clone_size: .; d_call: .; j_call: TRBJ1-1; cdr3_nt: TGTGCCAGCAGTGACTCGAGTGGACACCCTGAGGGGCCTGAAGCTTTCTTT; cdr3_aa: CASSDSSGHPEGPEAFF
v_call: TRBV4-1; clone_size: few; d_call: .; j_call: TRBJ2-7; cdr3_nt: TGCGCCAGCAGCCAAGAGAGGGGCGTCGGAAATGAGCAGTACTTC; cdr3_aa: CASSQERGVGNEQYF
v_call: TRBV27; clone_size: .; d_call: TRBD2; j_call: TRBJ2-7; cdr3_nt: TGTGCCAGCAGTTTTTGGCTAGCGGGGAGGTTGGGCGAGCAGTACTTC; cdr3_aa: CASSFWLAGRLGEQYF
v_call: TRBV11-3; clone_size: .; d_call: TRBD2; j_call: TRBJ2-1; cdr3_nt: TGCGCCAGCAGCTTAGTTCCGGGACTAGCGCGTCCAAGAGGCAATGAGCAGTTCTTC; cdr3_aa: CASSLVPGLARPRGNEQFF
v_call: TRBV7-6; clone_size: few; d_call: TRBD1; j_call: TRBJ2-1; cdr3_nt: TGTGCCAGCAGCAAAAGACAGGGGGTATATTATGAGCAGTTCTTC; cdr3_aa: CASSKRQGVYYEQFF
v_call: TRBV6-1; clone_size: .; d_call: .; j_call: TRBJ2-3; cdr3_nt: TGTGCCAGCAGTGTACCAGGGGCCGATACGCAGTATTTT; cdr3_aa: CASSVPGADTQYF
v_call: TRBV7-2; clone_size: few; d_call: .; j_call: TRBJ2-3; cdr3_nt: TGTGCCAGCACCCAGGGACGGGCAGGGGTTAATACGCAGTATTTT; cdr3_aa: CASTQGRAGVNTQYF
v_call: TRBV24-1; clone_size: few; d_call: .; j_call: TRBJ1-2; cdr3_nt: TGTGCCACCAGTCGGGCAGTTAACTATGGCTACACCTTC; cdr3_aa: CATSRAVNYGYTF
v_call: TRBV2; clone_size: once; d_call: .; j_call: TRBJ2-3; cdr3_nt: TGTGCCAGCAGTGAAGTGGAGGGGGCCATTGGTACGCAGTATTTT; cdr3_aa: CASSEVEGAIGTQYF
v_call: TRBV28; clone_size: .; d_call: TRBD1; j_call: TRBJ1-2; cdr3_nt: TGTGCCAGCAGTTCTCGATGGACAGGGGTTGACTATGGCTACACCTTC; cdr3_aa: CASSSRWTGVDYGYTF
v_call: TRBV7-9; clone_size: few; d_call: .; j_call: TRBJ1-1; cdr3_nt: TGTGCCAGCAGCCCCGACGGGCAGAACACTGAAGCTTTCTTT; cdr3_aa: CASSPDGQNTEAFF
v_call: TRBV20-1; clone_size: .; d_call: .; j_call: TRBJ2-7; cdr3_nt: TGCAGTGCAACGGGGAACTACGAGCAGTACTTC; cdr3_aa: CSATGNYEQYF
v_call: TRBV6-5; clone_size: few; d_call: TRBD1; j_call: TRBJ2-5; cdr3_nt: TGTGCCAGCAGTGAGGGACAGGGGGGAGAGACCCAGTACTTC; cdr3_aa: CASSEGQGGETQYF
v_call: TRBV7-6; clone_size: .; d_call: TRBD2; j_call: TRBJ2-3; cdr3_nt: TGTGCCAGCAGTCGAAACTTAGCGGGAGAGGCAGATACGCAGTATTTT; cdr3_aa: CASSRNLAGEADTQYF
v_call: TRBV13; clone_size: few; d_call: .; j_call: TRBJ2-5; cdr3_nt: TGTGCCAGCAGCTTAGGCCATGTGGGCCAAGAGACCCAGTACTTC; cdr3_aa: CASSLGHVGQETQYF
v_call: TRBV10-3; clone_size: .; d_call: TRBD2; j_call: TRBJ2-7; cdr3_nt: TGTGCCATCAGTGGGACTAGCGGGGCAAACTCCTACGAGCAGTACTTC; cdr3_aa: CAISGTSGANSYEQYF
v_call: TRBV18; clone_size: .; d_call: TRBD2; j_call: TRBJ2-3; cdr3_nt: TGTGCCAGCTCATCGCCCGGGACTAGTGGGAGTTTTTGGCCAGATACGCAGTATTTT; cdr3_aa: CASSSPGTSGSFWPDTQYF
v_call: TRBV5-1; clone_size: few; d_call: .; j_call: TRBJ2-1; cdr3_nt: TGCGCCAGCAGCTTGGCTTCGGACGCCCTTGGGCAGTTCTTC; cdr3_aa: CASSLASDALGQFF
v_call: TRBV2; clone_size: .; d_call: TRBD1; j_call: TRBJ1-5; cdr3_nt: TGTGCCAGCAGTGAAGAGGAGGGGGCGGTAGCCCAGCATTTT; cdr3_aa: CASSEEEGAVAQHF
v_call: TRBV24-1; clone_size: few; d_call: .; j_call: TRBJ2-1; cdr3_nt: TGTGCCACCAGTGATTGGGTGGCAGGGATAGGACACAATGAGCAGTTCTTC; cdr3_aa: CATSDWVAGIGHNEQFF
v_call: TRBV7-9; clone_size: many; d_call: .; j_call: TRBJ2-3; cdr3_nt: TGTGCCAGCAGCCGGACCCCTAGCACAGATACGCAGTATTTT; cdr3_aa: CASSRTPSTDTQYF